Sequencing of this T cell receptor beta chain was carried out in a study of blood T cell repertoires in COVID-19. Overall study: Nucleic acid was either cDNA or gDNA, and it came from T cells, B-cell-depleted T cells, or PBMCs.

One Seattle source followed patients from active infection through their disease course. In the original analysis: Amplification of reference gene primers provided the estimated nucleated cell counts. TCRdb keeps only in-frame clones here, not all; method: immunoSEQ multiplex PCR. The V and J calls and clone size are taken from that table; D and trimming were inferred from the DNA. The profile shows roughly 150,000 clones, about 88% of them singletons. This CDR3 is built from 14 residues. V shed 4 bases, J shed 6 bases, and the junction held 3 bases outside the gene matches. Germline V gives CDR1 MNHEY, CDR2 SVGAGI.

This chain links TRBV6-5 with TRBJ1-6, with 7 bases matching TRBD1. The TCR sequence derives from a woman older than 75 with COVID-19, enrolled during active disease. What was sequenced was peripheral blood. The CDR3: CASSSNRGNSPLHF. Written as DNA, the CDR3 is TGTGCCAGCAGTTCAAACAGGGGTAATTCACCCCTCCACTTT.